Below, one TCR beta chain is given with its context. The target antigen is unknown. This entry is derived from a study of cytomegalovirus exposure and HLA in healthy donors. There are 13 residues in the CDR3. CDR1 SQVTM and CDR2 ANQGSEA come from the germline V gene. V was clipped by 6 bases and J by 0 bases, with 11 bases between them. Study-level findings and limits: Later analysis identified several of the most significant clusters that appeared linked to common viral pathogens. Apart from CMV serostatus, no immune exposure information was available.

PCR amplification relied on 60 Vbeta primers (plus 13 Jbeta primers). In the original processing: A later analysis tallied tens of millions of unique TCR beta chains, roughly 11 million of them shared. Sequencing was performed with immunoSEQ multiplex PCR; in TCRdb, only in-frame clones are kept and a portion is missing. V, J and clone size derive from that table, while D and trimming were established from the DNA sequence. This table holds roughly 40,000 clones. The receptor was isolated from a man aged 40-49 years in good health and CMV-seropositive. The sample consisted of PBMCs. The rearrangement joins TRBV29-1 to TRBJ1-1; maybe TRBD1 (5 bases). CDR3 sequence reads: CSVCGRVNTEAFF. CDR3 sequence (DNA): TGCAGCGTCTGCGGCAGGGTGAACACTGAAGCTTTCTTT.